Listed here are 29 T cell receptor beta chains from one sample, sequenced in a study of cytomegalovirus exposure and HLA in healthy donors (dated by TCRdb to 2016 to 2017). Receptors were amplified or captured by the immunoSEQ multiplex PCR assay. A mixture of 60 forward primers for TCR Vbeta segments and 13 reverse primers for TCR Jbeta segments was used in the multiplex PCR. TCRdb re-hosts the immuneACCESS table, in-frame sequences only. Its copies lack some clones; in the studies checked, an unresolved V gene accounts for under half of them, and the cause for the rest is not known. This sample holds over 100,000 clones; around 80% were observed only once. More than 2% of the sample lies in the top ten. The sequencing sample was made of PBMCs. The receptors derive from a man aged 25 to 40 in good health and CMV-seronegative.

V and J are TRBV4-1 and TRBJ1-4; D remains unclear. This CDR3 region has 13 residues. With 1 base removed from V and 7 bases from J, the gap between germline ends came to 7 bases. Germline V gene sequence: CDR1 MGHRA, CDR2 YSYEKL. The CDR3 spells CASSQVIGEKLFF. Here the CDR3 DNA reads TGCGCCAGCAGCCAAGTTATCGGTGAAAAACTGTTTTTT.

The rearrangement links TRBV5-4 to TRBJ2-5, with TRBD2 matching over 7 bases. The CDR3 is made up of 16 amino acids. V was pared by 4 bases and J by 5 bases, with 14 bases of the junction left unmatched. CDR1 and CDR2 (germline): SGHNT, YYREEE (reference sequence). This CDR3 is CASSPPGQGGSETQYF. CDR3 coding DNA: TGTGCCAGCAGCCCCCCCGGTCAGGGAGGGAGTGAGACCCAGTACTTC. The full variable domain, its missing parts supplied by reference TRBV5-4 and TRBJ2-5, is ETGVTQSPTHLIKTRGQQVTLRCSSQSGHNTVSWYQQALGQGPQFIFQYYREEENGRGNFPPRFSGLQFPNYSSELNVNALELDDSALYLCASSPPGQGGSETQYFGPGTRLLVL.

V gene TRBV11-2 combines with J gene TRBJ2-5, with D perhaps matching TRBD1 (5 bases). V shed 9 bases and J shed 6 bases, with 17 bases lying between them. The length of the CDR3 is 13 residues. Per the germline V gene, CDR1 is SGHAT and CDR2 is FQNNGV. The CDR3 reads CASFGAVGKTQYF. Written as DNA, the CDR3 is TGTGCCAGTTTTGGGGCGGTTGGGAAGACCCAGTACTTC.

A single count supports this clone. The rearrangement uses TRBV7-6 and TRBJ1-3; D not certain. V lost 1 base, J lost 0 bases, and 7 bases lay in between. This CDR3 has 15 amino acids. Germline CDR1 is SGHVS and CDR2 is FNYEAQ. The CDR3 region is CASSLVESSGNTIYF. The CDR3 DNA follows: TGTGCCAGCAGCTTAGTGGAGAGCTCTGGAAACACCATATATTTT.

The V call is TRBV7-9, the J call TRBJ1-1; D gene unclear. CDR1 and CDR2 (germline): SEHNR, FQNEAQ (reference sequence). V lost 5 bases and J 7 bases, leaving 11 bases between the germline ends. This CDR3 is 12 amino acids long. The CDR3 nucleotides are TGTGCCAGCAGCCTTCCCGAGGGTGAAGCTTTCTTT. Protein sequence: CASSLPEGEAFF. Full variable domain (remainder filled in from reference TRBV7-9 and TRBJ1-1): DTGVSQNPRHKITKRGQNVTFRCDPISEHNRLYWYRQTLGQGPEFLTYFQNEAQLEKSRLLSDRFSAERPKGSFSTLEIQRTEQGDSAMYLCASSLPEGEAFFGQGTRLTVV.

The gene calls are TRBV7-8 and TRBJ2-3; 7 bases agree with TRBD2. J gave up 3 bases and V 0 bases, and 6 bases lay outside the gene matches. The germline gives CDR1 SGHVS, CDR2 FQNEAQ. This CDR3 spans 16 amino acids. The CDR3 DNA follows: TGTGCCAGCAGCTTAGCGGGAGGGTATGGTACAGATACGCAGTATTTT. Translation gives CASSLAGGYGTDTQYF. Looking up the rest from reference TRBV7-8 and TRBJ2-3 gives the full variable domain: GAGVSQSPRYKVAKRGQDVALRCDPISGHVSLFWYQQALGQGPEFLTYFQNEAQLDKSGLPSDRFFAERPEGSVSTLKIQRTQQEDSAVYLCASSLAGGYGTDTQYFGPGTRLTVL.

By proportion, this clone is medium-sized. The genes are TRBV2 and TRBJ2-2; the match to TRBD2 covers 7 bases. The CDR3 extends over 14 amino acids. V trimming: 7 bases; J trimming: 5 bases; junction bases outside the gene matches: 7. Germline V gene data show CDR1 as SNHLY and CDR2 as FYNNEI. CDR3 loop: CASTLGGGTGELFF. The CDR3 bases are TGTGCCAGCACCCTGGGCGGGGGAACCGGGGAGCTGTTTTTT. Variable domain in full (rest from reference TRBV2 and TRBJ2-2): EPEVTQTPSHQVTQMGQEVILRCVPISNHLYFYWYRQILGQKVEFLVSFYNNEISEKSEIFDDQFSVERPDGSNFTLKIRSTKLEDSAMYFCASTLGGGTGELFFGEGSRLTVL.

This chain joins TRBV4-2 and TRBJ2-7; 12 bases align to TRBD2. The junction had 5 bases not matched to a gene; V was cut back by 2 bases and J by 6 bases. The germline CDR1 and CDR2 sequences are LGHNA and YNFKEQ. The CDR3 totals 15 residues. The CDR3 loop reads CASSQPSGGATEQYF. In DNA, the CDR3 is TGTGCCAGCAGCCAACCTAGCGGGGGGGCGACCGAGCAGTACTTC.

Here the CDR3 reads CASSLGGNEKLFF. Here the CDR3 DNA reads TGTGCCAGCAGTTTAGGAGGGAATGAAAAACTGTTTTTT. This chain connects TRBV27 to TRBJ1-4, with D hard to call. The length of the CDR3 is 13 residues. Trimming cost V 2 bases and J 5 bases, with 6 bases left between them. Germline values: CDR1 MNHEY, CDR2 SMNVEV (reference sequence).

V usage is TRBV2 and J usage is TRBJ1-2; D gene ambiguous. With 7 bases removed from V and 4 bases from J, the gap between germline ends came to 13 bases. The germline CDR1 and CDR2 sequences are SNHLY and FYNNEI. The CDR3 has 13 residues. CDR3 nucleotide sequence: TGTGCCAGCACCATGACGAACAGCTATGGCTACACCTTC. This translates into CASTMTNSYGYTF.

V gene TRBV13 combines with J gene TRBJ2-4; 7 positions agree with TRBD2. Germline assignment: CDR1 PRHDT and CDR2 FYEKMQ (reference sequence). Losses at the gene ends were 5 bases for V and 9 bases for J; bases not matched to a gene: 13. The CDR3 totals 15 residues. CDR3 residues: CASSLRSTSEGIQYF. The DNA for the CDR3 is TGTGCCAGCAGCCTACGCAGCACTAGCGAGGGCATTCAGTACTTC. The variable domain in full, completed from reference TRBV13 and TRBJ2-4, reads AAGVIQSPRHLIKEKRETATLKCYPIPRHDTVYWYQQGPGQDPQFLISFYEKMQSDKGSIPDRFSAQQFSDYHSELNMSSLELGDSALYFCASSLRSTSEGIQYFGAGTRLSVL.

V usage is TRBV5-1 and J usage is TRBJ2-1; the match to TRBD1 covers 10 bases. The CDR3 spans 16 residues. Per the germline V gene, CDR1 is SGHRS and CDR2 is YFSETQ. Germline trimming cut 2 bases from V and 9 bases from J; bases unmatched to any gene: 11. CDR3 bases: TGCGCCAGCAGCTTCTCCTCCGGGACAGGGGCCGGTGAGCAGTTCTTC. This sequence encodes CASSFSSGTGAGEQFF.

The chain has TRBV6-4 and TRBJ1-1, with 7 positions matching TRBD1. The CDR3 sequence is 14 residues long. Germline V lookup: CDR1 MRHNA, CDR2 SNTAGT. J lost 4 bases, V lost 3 bases, and 5 bases had no gene match. The CDR3 DNA is TGTGCCAGCAGTGAATCGGGACAGAGCACTGAAGCTTTCTTT. Translating gives CASSESGQSTEAFF.

This sequence joins TRBV11-3 and TRBJ1-1, with D unclear. CDR1 is SGHNT and CDR2 is YENEEA in the germline V gene. This CDR3 comprises 12 residues. The ends were cut back, 4 bases at V and 1 base at J, with 4 bases in the middle. The chain's CDR3 is CASSYGNTEAFF. In DNA form, the CDR3 reads TGTGCCAGCAGCTACGGGAACACTGAAGCTTTCTTT.

Judged by abundance, this clone is medium-sized. The chain has TRBV25-1 and TRBJ2-5, with 9 bases fitting TRBD1. From germline, CDR1 is MGHDK and CDR2 SYGVNS. J lost 2 bases, V lost 4 bases, and 2 bases had no gene match. This CDR3 region has 14 residues. The CDR3 loop is CASSGGQGQETQYF. CDR3 nucleotide sequence: TGTGCCAGCAGTGGAGGACAGGGGCAAGAGACCCAGTACTTC.

CDR3 amino acids: CASSEAGTGRLMNTEAFF. The DNA of the CDR3 is TGTGCCAGCAGTGAAGCCGGGACAGGGAGATTAATGAACACTGAAGCTTTCTTT. The chain links TRBV6-1 to TRBJ1-1; 9 positions match TRBD1. V lost 0 bases to trimming and J lost 0 bases; unmatched junction nucleotides: 8. This CDR3 contains 18 residues. Germline V gives CDR1 MNHNS, CDR2 SASEGT.

Concerning this clone: Relative to the germline gene, one junction end is altered; a read error may explain this. J is TRBJ2-6 and V is TRBV19; possibly TRBD1 for D (6 bases). In germline, CDR1 is LNHDA, CDR2 SQIVND (reference sequence). The CDR3 loop spans 15 amino acids. CDR3 in amino acids: CASSIWTDGANGLTF. The CDR3 bases are TGTGCCAGTAGTATCTGGACAGATGGGGCCAACGGCCTGACTTTC.

V usage is TRBV6-5 and J usage is TRBJ2-2; 7 bases match TRBD1. CDR3 length equals 14 residues. The ends lost 11 bases at V and 6 bases at J; junction bases unmatched: 12. Germline V CDR1 and CDR2: MNHEY, SVGAGI. CDR3 residues: CAGKSTGSAGELFF. CDR3 coding DNA: TGTGCCGGAAAATCGACAGGGTCCGCCGGGGAGCTGTTTTTT.

This chain connects TRBV6-6 to TRBJ2-2; D ambiguous. The germline V and J ends were trimmed by 4 bases and 4 bases, with 4 bases remaining between them. The CDR3 spans 12 residues. Germline V CDR1 and CDR2: MNHNY, SVGAGI (reference sequence). The CDR3 here is CASSSVTGELFF. The DNA for the CDR3 is TGTGCCAGCAGTTCAGTCACCGGGGAGCTGTTTTTT.

The V gene is TRBV28, the J gene TRBJ1-5, with TRBD1 identical over 8 bases. CDR1 and CDR2 from the germline V gene are MDHEN and SYDVKM. The CDR3 sequence is 16 residues long. V shed 5 bases, J shed 2 bases, and the junction held 8 bases outside the gene matches. CDR3 nucleotides: TGTGCCAGCAGTCCCTGGACAGGGAACGGCAATCAGCCCCAGCATTTT. The encoded protein is CASSPWTGNGNQPQHF.

The gene calls are TRBV27 and TRBJ2-7; 8 bases are shared with TRBD1. J gave up 2 bases and V 6 bases, and 12 bases lay outside the gene matches. The CDR3 sequence is 16 residues long. The germline V gene has CDR1 MNHEY and CDR2 SMNVEV (reference sequence). The CDR3 protein is CASSTRGQGAAYEQYF. CDR3 nucleotides: TGTGCCAGCAGCACACGAGGGCAGGGGGCTGCCTACGAGCAGTACTTC.

This chain connects TRBV28 to TRBJ1-1, with 11 positions matching TRBD1. CDR1 and CDR2 from the germline V gene are MDHEN and SYDVKM. The V and J ends lost 5 bases and 5 bases, in that order; junction bases with no gene match: 10. The CDR3 spans 16 residues. CDR3 protein: CASSLYLGQGATEAFF. CDR3 nucleotides: TGTGCCAGCAGTCTCTACCTCGGACAGGGGGCGACTGAAGCTTTCTTT.

The gene calls are TRBV7-8 and TRBJ1-1; 7 nucleotides agree with TRBD1. V was pared by 5 bases and J by 10 bases, with 7 bases of the junction left unmatched. Germline CDR1 SGHVS, CDR2 FQNEAQ. The length of the CDR3 is 12 residues. In DNA, the CDR3 is TGTGCCAGCAGCGCCCGGGACAGAGGAGCTTTCTTT. Protein product: CASSARDRGAFF.

The chain joins TRBV29-1 to TRBJ2-7; a weak D match, TRBD1 (5 bases). This CDR3 has 12 amino acids. CDR1 is SQVTM, CDR2 ANQGSEA, per germline. The ends were cut back, 4 bases at V and 3 bases at J, with 10 bases in the middle. The CDR3: CSVGQGGYEQYF. The CDR3 nucleotides are TGCAGCGTTGGGCAGGGCGGCTACGAGCAGTACTTC.

The chain recombines TRBV2 with TRBJ2-7; TRBD1 aligns across 7 bases. The length of the CDR3 is 17 residues. The germline V gene has CDR1 SNHLY and CDR2 FYNNEI. Trimming took 7 bases from V and 2 from J; bases not matched to a gene: 17. The DNA for the CDR3 is TGTGCCAGCATTCGCCAGACCCCCGACAGGGCCGCCTACGAGCAGTACTTC. This translates into CASIRQTPDRAAYEQYF.

The genes are TRBV27 and TRBJ2-7; 7 nucleotides align to TRBD1. This CDR3 has 15 residues. Unmatched junction bases numbered 6, after V lost 1 base and J lost 3 bases. Germline CDR1 and CDR2: MNHEY and SMNVEV (reference sequence). The CDR3 nucleotides read TGTGCCAGCAGTTTATACGCGACAGGGAACTACGAGCAGTACTTC. Residues: CASSLYATGNYEQYF.

The chain recombines TRBV10-1 with TRBJ1-2; the match to TRBD1 covers 8 bases. There are 17 residues in the CDR3. V was clipped by 8 bases and J by 3 bases; unmatched bases: 17. CDR1 and CDR2 (germline): WNHNN, SYGVQD (reference sequence). CDR3 region: CASLPEKTGARDYGYTF. The CDR3 nucleotides read TGCGCCAGCCTTCCCGAAAAGACAGGGGCCCGGGACTATGGCTACACCTTC.

The rearrangement links TRBV28 to TRBJ1-1, with D possibly TRBD1 on 5 matching bases. The V gene lost 3 bases and the J gene lost 3 bases, with 14 bases spanning the gap. The CDR3 spans 15 residues. Looked up from germline, CDR1 is MDHEN and CDR2 is SYDVKM. CDR3 in DNA: TGTGCCAGCAGTTTTTCAGGGCGGACACACACTGAAGCTTTCTTT. Its translation is CASSFSGRTHTEAFF.

The chain is built from TRBV6-6 and TRBJ1-5; D might be TRBD1 (5 bases). Germline V gene sequence: CDR1 MNHNY, CDR2 SVGAGI (reference sequence). Trimming removed 2 bases at V and 6 bases at J, with 14 bases between. This CDR3 comprises 15 residues. CDR3 residues: CASSYPQGQGQPQHF. The CDR3 bases are TGTGCCAGCAGTTACCCCCAGGGCCAGGGTCAGCCCCAGCATTTT.